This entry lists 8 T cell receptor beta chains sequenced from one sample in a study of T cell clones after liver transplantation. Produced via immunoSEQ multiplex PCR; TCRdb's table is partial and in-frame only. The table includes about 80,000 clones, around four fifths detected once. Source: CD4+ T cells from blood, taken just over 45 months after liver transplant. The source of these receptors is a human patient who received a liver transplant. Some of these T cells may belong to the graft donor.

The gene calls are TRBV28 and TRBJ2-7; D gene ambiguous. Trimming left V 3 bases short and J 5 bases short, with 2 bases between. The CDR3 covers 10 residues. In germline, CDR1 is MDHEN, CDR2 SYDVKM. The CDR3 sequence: CASSFDEQYF. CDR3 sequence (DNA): TGTGCCAGCAGTTTTGACGAGCAGTACTTC.

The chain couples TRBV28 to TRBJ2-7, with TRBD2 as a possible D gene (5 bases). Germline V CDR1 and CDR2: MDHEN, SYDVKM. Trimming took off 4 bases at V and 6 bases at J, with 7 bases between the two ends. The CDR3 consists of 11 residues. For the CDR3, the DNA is TGTGCCAGCAGTTCGAGGGTCGAGCAGTACTTC. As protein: CASSSRVEQYF.

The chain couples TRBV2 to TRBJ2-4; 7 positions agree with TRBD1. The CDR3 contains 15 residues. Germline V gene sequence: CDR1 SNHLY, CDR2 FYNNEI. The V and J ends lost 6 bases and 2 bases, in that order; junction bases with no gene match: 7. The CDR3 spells CASSQQGSSKNIQYF. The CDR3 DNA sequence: TGTGCCAGCAGCCAACAGGGGTCCTCCAAAAACATTCAGTACTTC.

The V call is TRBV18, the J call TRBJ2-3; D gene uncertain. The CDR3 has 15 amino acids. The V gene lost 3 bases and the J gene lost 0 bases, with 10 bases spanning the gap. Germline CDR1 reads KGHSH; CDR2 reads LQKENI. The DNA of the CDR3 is TGTGCCAGCTCACCGATAGTTTCTAGCACAGATACGCAGTATTTT. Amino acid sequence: CASSPIVSSTDTQYF.

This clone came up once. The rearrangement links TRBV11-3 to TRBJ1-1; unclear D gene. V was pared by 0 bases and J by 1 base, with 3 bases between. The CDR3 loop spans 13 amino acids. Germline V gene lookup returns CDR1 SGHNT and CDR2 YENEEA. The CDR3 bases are TGTGCCAGCAGCTTAGAGGGGAACACTGAAGCTTTCTTT. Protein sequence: CASSLEGNTEAFF.

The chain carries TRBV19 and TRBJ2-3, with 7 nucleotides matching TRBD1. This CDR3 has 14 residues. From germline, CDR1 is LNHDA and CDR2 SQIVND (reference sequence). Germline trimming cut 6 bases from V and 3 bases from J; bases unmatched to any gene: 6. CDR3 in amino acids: CASRNRGRTDTQYF. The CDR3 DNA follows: TGTGCCAGTAGGAACAGGGGTAGGACAGATACGCAGTATTTT. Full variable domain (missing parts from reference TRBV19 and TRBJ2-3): DGGITQSPKYLFRKEGQNVTLSCEQNLNHDAMYWYRQDPGQGLRLIYYSQIVNDFQKGDIAEGYSVSREKKESFPLTVTSAQKNPTAFYLCASRNRGRTDTQYFGPGTRLTVL.

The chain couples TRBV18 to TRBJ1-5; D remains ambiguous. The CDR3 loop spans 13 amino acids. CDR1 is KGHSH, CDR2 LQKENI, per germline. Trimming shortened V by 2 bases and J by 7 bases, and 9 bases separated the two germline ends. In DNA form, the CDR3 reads TGTGCCAGCTCACCAGAGGAAGGGCAGCCCCAGCATTTT. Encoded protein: CASSPEEGQPQHF.

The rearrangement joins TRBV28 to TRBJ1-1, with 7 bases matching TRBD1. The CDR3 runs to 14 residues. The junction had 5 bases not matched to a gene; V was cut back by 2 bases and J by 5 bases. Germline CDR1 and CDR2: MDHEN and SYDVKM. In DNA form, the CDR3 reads TGTGCCAGCAGTTTACCAGGGGGATGGACTGAAGCTTTCTTT. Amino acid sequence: CASSLPGGWTEAFF.